This T cell receptor beta chain came from a study of cytomegalovirus exposure and HLA in healthy donors. Those who donated were healthy bone marrow donors. Sampled while nominally healthy, donors likely had unrecorded immune exposures. The germline V gene encodes CDR1 MGHRA and CDR2 YSYEKL. The trim removed 6 bases at V and 4 bases at J, leaving 3 bases unmatched. CDR3 length: 14 amino acids. The PCR was carried out with 60 Vbeta primers and 13 Jbeta primers. Some clones are missing from TCRdb's copy, which holds only in-frame ones; the method was immunoSEQ multiplex PCR. The data show around 200,000 clones, roughly 80% seen once.

What was sequenced was PBMCs. This sequence was found in a girl aged 2-10 years in good health and CMV-seronegative. This chain uses TRBV4-1 with TRBJ2-1; 10 bases are shared with TRBD1. CDR3 sequence (DNA): TGCGCCAGCAGGGGGACAGGGGAGTACAATGAGCAGTTCTTC. Amino acid sequence: CASRGTGEYNEQFF.